This entry describes one T cell receptor beta chain. Germline V gene lookup returns CDR1 SGHAT and CDR2 FQDESV (reference sequence). Trimming removed 11 bases at V and 7 bases at J, with 17 bases between. This CDR3 spans 13 amino acids. This entry comes from a study of tumor-infiltrating lymphocytes in primary liver carcinoma. Study information: Participating patients were men and women between 30 and 69 years old. Each of the growths was stage T1-T3 N0M0, extending about 4.2 to 10 cm across.

The researchers produced TCR beta cDNA from 500 to 550 ng total RNA with a constant-region primer. Sequencing libraries for TCR beta derived from three nested multiplex PCR rounds that used slightly modified ARM-PCR. A C-beta reverse primer and TRBV1-TRBV30 forward primers served in each of the first two PCR rounds, at ten to eleven cycles apiece. Each CDR3 protein is one row after TCRdb ran MiXCR on the multiplex PCR reads. The sample shows 75,000 to 80,000 distinct CDR3 sequences, 69% of them seen only once. Without any cell sorting, roughly 20-32 mg of bulk tissue yielded co-extracted RNA and DNA. HBV chronically infected the treatment-naive patients.

The specimen sequenced was tumor-adjacent normal liver tissue. This chain links TRBV11-1 with TRBJ2-2; no definite D call. This receptor was obtained from a man between 35 and 55 years old with primary liver carcinoma and hepatitis B virus infection. CDR3 DNA sequence: TGTGCCTGTATCTTAGTACGTTTCGGGGAGCTGTTTTTT. Encoded protein: CACILVRFGELFF.